Listed here are 14 T cell receptor beta chains from one sample, sequenced in a study of T cell responses to AZD1222 COVID-19 vaccine (TCRdb year 2021). Interpreted using the paper, the time point label stands for: baseline before first vaccination. The library was prepared using the immunoSEQ multiplex PCR assay. TCRdb provides this immuneACCESS table in a form limited to in-frame rearrangements. Some clones are lacking; in checked studies, under half of them reflect an unresolved V gene, and why the rest are absent is not known. The sample includes about 140,000 clones, with 85% to 95% observed a single time. The ten most abundant clones make up roughly 1.3% of the sample. The sequences come from peripheral blood, collected on day 0 of AZD1222 vaccination. The receptors stem from an adult in good health.

The genes are TRBV18 and TRBJ2-1, with 9 bases lining up with TRBD1. CDR1 and CDR2 from the germline V gene are KGHSH and LQKENI. V gave up 2 bases and J gave up 4 bases; unmatched junction bases: 6. The CDR3 is 16 amino acids. The CDR3 region is CASSPSGTGTYNEQFF. CDR3 nucleotides: TGTGCCAGCTCACCATCGGGGACAGGGACGTACAATGAGCAGTTCTTC.

This sequence joins TRBV11-1 and TRBJ2-1; tentatively, D is TRBD2 (5 bases). CDR3 length: 16 amino acids. The V end lost 0 bases, the J end lost 2 bases, and 11 bases lay between the germline ends. Germline assignment: CDR1 SGHAT and CDR2 FQDESV (reference sequence). CDR3 residues: CASSLAGAHPYNEQFF. Here the CDR3 DNA reads TGTGCCAGCAGCTTAGCGGGAGCTCACCCCTACAATGAGCAGTTCTTC.

The chain has TRBV19 and TRBJ2-7, with 7 bases fitting TRBD2. CDR3 length: 14 amino acids. Germline values: CDR1 LNHDA, CDR2 SQIVND (reference sequence). With V trimmed by 3 bases and J by 0 bases, 2 bases remained unmatched. The CDR3 nucleotides read TGTGCCAGTAGTATGGGGGACTACTCCTACGAGCAGTACTTC. This gives the protein CASSMGDYSYEQYF.

V is TRBV5-1 and J is TRBJ1-1, with D perhaps matching TRBD1 (5 bases). The length of the CDR3 is 14 residues. Germline V gene lookup returns CDR1 SGHRS and CDR2 YFSETQ. V shed 5 bases and J shed 3 bases, with 14 bases lying between them. CDR3 sequence: CASSSRGVDTEAFF. The DNA of the CDR3 is TGCGCCAGCAGTTCGAGAGGGGTGGACACTGAAGCTTTCTTT.

The V gene is TRBV5-1, the J gene TRBJ1-6, with D unclear. CDR3 length: 14 residues. V was cut by 4 bases and J by 4 bases, with 9 bases left in between. Germline V gene lookup returns CDR1 SGHRS and CDR2 YFSETQ. CDR3 in amino acids: CASSITDYNSPLHF. CDR3 in DNA: TGCGCCAGCAGCATAACAGATTATAATTCACCCCTCCACTTT.

This chain uses TRBV19 with TRBJ2-7; D might be TRBD1 or TRBD2, each matching 5 bases. The CDR3 covers 16 residues. Between the trimmed V and J ends, which lost 3 bases and 5 bases, there was a span of 20 bases. Germline V gene sequence: CDR1 LNHDA, CDR2 SQIVND (reference sequence). The CDR3 loop reads CASSMLSWDQGHEQYF. Here the CDR3 DNA reads TGTGCCAGTAGTATGCTATCGTGGGACCAAGGGCACGAGCAGTACTTC.

This clone was detected only once. The chain joins TRBV7-8 to TRBJ2-5; 8 bases match TRBD2. The CDR3 is made up of 15 amino acids. Germline CDR1 SGHVS, CDR2 FQNEAQ. Unmatched junction bases numbered 4, after V lost 3 bases and J lost 1 base. The CDR3: CASSFQRGSQETQYF. The CDR3 bases are TGTGCCAGCAGCTTCCAGCGGGGGAGCCAAGAGACCCAGTACTTC.

This rearrangement joins TRBV7-3 to TRBJ2-3, with D perhaps TRBD1 (6 bases). This CDR3 has 15 residues. V lost 5 bases and J lost 2, with 14 bases in between. Germline V gene data show CDR1 as SGHTA and CDR2 as FQGTGA. The DNA of the CDR3 is TGTGCCAGCAGCCCCTACCGGACAGCCACAGATACGCAGTATTTT. Translation gives CASSPYRTATDTQYF.

The V call is TRBV29-1, the J call TRBJ2-1; D gene unclear. The CDR3 has 14 amino acids. Germline lookup yields CDR1 SQVTM and CDR2 ANQGSEA. Trimming shortened V by 1 base and J by 5 bases, and 12 bases separated the two germline ends. CDR3 coding DNA: TGCAGCGTTGAAGGGGTCCAGGCGAACAATGAGCAGTTCTTC. This encodes CSVEGVQANNEQFF.

The chain joins TRBV10-3 to TRBJ2-7; possibly TRBD1 for D (7 bases). CDR1 ENHRY and CDR2 SYGVKD come from the germline V gene. The length of the CDR3 is 16 residues. Trimming left V 1 base short and J 3 bases short, with 16 bases between. CDR3 in amino acids: CAISEWARQGGYEQYF. CDR3 bases: TGTGCCATCAGTGAGTGGGCAAGACAGGGAGGCTACGAGCAGTACTTC.

The chain couples TRBV6-5 to TRBJ2-6; D remains unclear. Looked up from germline, CDR1 is MNHEY and CDR2 is SVGAGI. The CDR3 has 13 amino acids. Trimming stripped 8 bases from V and 3 bases from J, with 8 bases between. CDR3 sequence (DNA): TGTGCCAGCCGGGTTGGTGGGGCCAACGTCCTGACTTTC. This sequence encodes CASRVGGANVLTF.

J is TRBJ1-1 and V is TRBV27; D possibly corresponds to TRBD1 (5 bases). CDR1 and CDR2 from the germline V gene are MNHEY and SMNVEV (reference sequence). V gave up 3 bases and J gave up 1 base, with 9 bases separating them. The CDR3 runs 14 residues. CDR3 nucleotides: TGTGCCAGCAGTTTTTTAGGGACGAACACTGAAGCTTTCTTT. Translation gives CASSFLGTNTEAFF.

J is TRBJ2-7 and V is TRBV6-1; D gene unclear. Per the germline V gene, CDR1 is MNHNS and CDR2 is SASEGT. The length of the CDR3 is 12 residues. Trimming pared 0 bases from V and 5 bases from J, leaving 5 bases between. In DNA, the CDR3 is TGTGCCAGCAGTGAAGCTAGGAACGAGCAGTACTTC. This encodes CASSEARNEQYF.

Of note for this clone: Other DNA variants within this sample encode the same CDR3. CDR3: CASSLEGGRETQYF. The CDR3 nucleotides read TGTGCCAGCAGCCTAGAGGGTGGTCGCGAGACCCAGTACTTC. The chain combines TRBV7-8 with TRBJ2-5, with D possibly being TRBD2 (5 bases). This CDR3 is 14 amino acids long. Germline V gives CDR1 SGHVS, CDR2 FQNEAQ. Trimming shortened V by 5 bases and J by 5 bases, and 15 bases separated the two germline ends.